This TCR beta chain was sequenced for a study of blood T cell repertoires in COVID-19. Study summary: The United States, Italy and Spain provided the acute and convalescent COVID-19 samples. In each case, the material was cDNA or gDNA derived from T cells, B-cell-depleted T cells, or PBMCs.

In the source study's methods: Amplification from reference gene primers served as the basis for estimated nucleated cell counts. Some clones are missing from TCRdb's copy, which holds only in-frame ones; the method was immunoSEQ multiplex PCR. The V and J calls and clone size come from that table; D and trimming were worked out from the DNA. The sample contains around 300,000 clones, 90% of which appear only once. It was during active infection that Seattle patients were enrolled and then longitudinally followed. From germline, CDR1 is LNHDA and CDR2 SQIVND (reference sequence). V lost 5 bases to trimming and J lost 0 bases, with 14 bases between them. The CDR3 spans 16 residues.

The source is a woman aged 25 to 39 with COVID-19, enrolled during active disease. The sequencing input was peripheral blood. V gene TRBV19 combines with J gene TRBJ2-1, with TRBD2 as a possible D gene (6 bases). CDR3 nucleotides: TGTGCCAGTAGTGGCCCGGGGCGGGACTCCTACAATGAGCAGTTCTTC. Its translation: CASSGPGRDSYNEQFF. The whole variable domain, filled in from reference TRBV19 and TRBJ2-1, reads DGGITQSPKYLFRKEGQNVTLSCEQNLNHDAMYWYRQDPGQGLRLIYYSQIVNDFQKGDIAEGYSVSREKKESFPLTVTSAQKNPTAFYLCASSGPGRDSYNEQFFGPGTRLTVL.